This T cell receptor (beta chain) was profiled in a study of cytomegalovirus exposure and HLA in healthy donors. Each donor's status was that of a healthy bone marrow donor. Researchers ran the PCR with 60 Vbeta and 13 Jbeta primers. In the original workflow: The count from a later analysis was roughly 80 million unique TCR beta chains, around 10 million of them shared. TCRdb's copy holds only in-frame clones and misses some; the assay was immunoSEQ multiplex PCR. Clone size and the V and J calls come from that table; the DNA yielded D and trimming. The repertoire table contains 150,000 to 200,000 clones. Sequencing input: PBMCs. The source is a man younger than 40 in good health and CMV-seronegative.

This CDR3 is CASSSQLAGVHEQYF. CDR3 coding DNA: TGTGCCAGCAGCTCGCAACTAGCGGGGGTCCACGAGCAGTACTTC. The chain has TRBV7-8 and TRBJ2-7; TRBD2 matches at 11 bases. CDR3 length: 15 amino acids. The J segment lost 5 bases and the V segment lost 4 bases, leaving 7 bases of the junction unmatched. In germline, CDR1 is SGHVS, CDR2 FQNEAQ. Supplemented by reference TRBV7-8 and TRBJ2-7, the full variable domain reads GAGVSQSPRYKVAKRGQDVALRCDPISGHVSLFWYQQALGQGPEFLTYFQNEAQLDKSGLPSDRFFAERPEGSVSTLKIQRTQQEDSAVYLCASSSQLAGVHEQYFGPGTRLTVT.